This T cell receptor (beta chain) comes out of a study of spatial heterogeneity in lung cancer. Study summary: Sequencing consistently turned up more beta-chain sequences than alpha-chain sequences. Every unique TCR and UMI combination, on average, appeared more than ten times in raw reads.

V lost 0 bases and J lost 5; bases outside the gene matches: 10. The V gene's germline CDR1 is DFQATT and CDR2 SNEGSKA (reference sequence). This CDR3 spans 15 amino acids. Noted time point: sample taken at primary tumor resection. Extraction of whole RNA from tumor, nontumor lung or frozen PBMC preceded unsorted sequencing. The donor group consisted of around 66 patients who had untreated, early-stage non-small cell lung cancer. Individual TCR cDNA molecules each bore their own unique molecular identifier. Each CDR3 protein is one row after TCRdb ran MiXCR on the 5' RACE reads. The top ten hold about 6.6% of the sample, which has tens of thousands of distinct CDR3 sequences, approximately 20% seen once.

Sequenced material: PBMCs, taken at surgery. This TCR came from a male donor with early-stage non-small cell lung cancer. The chain carries TRBV20-1 and TRBJ2-7, with 7 bases identical to TRBD1. The CDR3 nucleotides read TGCAGTGCTAGAGACCCAACAGGGGTTGGAAACGAGCAGTACTTC. It codes for CSARDPTGVGNEQYF.